This TCR beta chain was sequenced for a study of blood T cell repertoires in COVID-19. Original data processing: Reference gene primer amplification gave estimated nucleated cell counts. The assay was immunoSEQ multiplex PCR, and TCRdb's table has in-frame clones only and misses some. V and J calls plus clone size are reproduced from that table; the DNA served to infer D and trimming. Found here are some 270,000 clones, roughly 80% of them singletons; the top ten hold roughly 3.6%. Cohort allocation depended upon clinical history that participants reported. CDR1 is MDHEN and CDR2 is SYDVKM in the germline V gene. V lost 5 bases and J lost 5, with 16 bases in between. The CDR3 sequence is 15 residues long.

V and J are TRBV28 and TRBJ1-3; D not certain. This sequence originates from a man in his fifties or sixties who had recovered from COVID-19. Sequenced sample: PBMCs or T cells enriched from blood (not recorded which). CDR3 nucleotide sequence: TGTGCCAGCAGTCGGATCGAGGCCCTCAGAAACACCATATATTTT. Its protein product is CASSRIEALRNTIYF.